The entry below gives a single T cell receptor beta chain sequence along with its context. The antigen remains unidentified. PCR employed 60 Vbeta and 13 Jbeta primers. The table came from immunoSEQ multiplex PCR; TCRdb's copy has only in-frame clones and leaves some out. The data hold 150,000 to 200,000 clones, with 84% observed a single time. These data belong to a study of cytomegalovirus exposure and HLA in healthy donors. Study-level results: Cytomegalovirus status was reportedly diagnosed by the classifier with high sensitivity and specificity.

This TCR was sampled from a boy aged 5-17 years in good health and CMV-seronegative. Material for sequencing was PBMCs.

The CDR3 loop is CASSEEGTPYGYTF. The CDR3 bases are TGCGCCAGCAGTGAAGAAGGGACACCCTATGGCTACACCTTC. This rearrangement joins TRBV10-1 to TRBJ1-2; D perhaps matches TRBD1 (6 bases). The CDR3 spans 14 residues. V was shortened by 3 bases and J by 4 bases, with 12 bases between the two germline ends. Per the germline V gene, CDR1 is WNHNN and CDR2 is SYGVQD (reference sequence).